This entry features one T cell receptor beta chain sequence. Its antigen is undetermined. This specimen belongs to a study of cytomegalovirus exposure and HLA in healthy donors. Amplification used 60 Vbeta primers and 13 Jbeta primers. The assay was immunoSEQ multiplex PCR, and TCRdb's table has in-frame clones only and misses some. Of a few hundred thousand clones listed, around 86% are singletons. Donors were ostensibly healthy at sampling, although undocumented immune exposures were probable. General study points: The investigators catalogued 150 to 200 TCR beta chains as cytomegalovirus-associated.

The CDR3 runs to 18 residues. In germline, CDR1 is SGHDT, CDR2 YYEEEE. V was cut by 0 bases and J by 2 bases, with 21 bases left in between. This clonotype originated in a woman in her fifties or sixties in good health and CMV-seropositive. The sequencing input was PBMCs. The V call is TRBV5-6, the J call TRBJ2-7, with a possible D match to TRBD2 (7 bases). The CDR3 nucleotides are TGTGCCAGCAGCTTGGGCTGGGGGGGCGACGCGATCGCCTACGAGCAGTACTTC. Its protein product is CASSLGWGGDAIAYEQYF.